This TCR beta chain was identified during a study of CD8+ T cells in alopecia areata. Study background: In an open-label trial, patients got 5 to 10 mg tofacitinib twice daily.

Study-level results: TCR sharing across patients was less clear than in mice, possibly HLA-related.

Sequencing used cDNA as its template, made by extracting RNA and reverse transcribing it. Generated by immunoSEQ multiplex PCR, the TCRdb table keeps only in-frame clones and is missing some. The table lists over 100,000 clones, approximately 49% of them singletons, with roughly a sixth in the top ten. The germline V gene has CDR1 MNHEY and CDR2 SMNVEV (reference sequence). This CDR3 comprises 14 residues. Trimming left V 8 bases short and J 3 bases short, with 13 bases between. Punch biopsies of lesional scalp, plus peripheral blood, were taken from alopecia areata patients. As concerns this clone: Its specificity is not known.

The rearrangement links TRBV27 to TRBJ2-2; D perhaps matches TRBD1 (5 bases). This specimen was CD8+ T cells sorted from blood, taken at week 0. The receptor comes from a human donor with alopecia areata. CDR3 nucleotides: TGTGCCAGCTCCCCCAGGGTGTACACCGGGGAGCTGTTTTTT. Residues: CASSPRVYTGELFF.